The clone carrying this T cell receptor beta chain was seen at least ten times. Its target is not known. This specimen belongs to a study of blood T cells in healthy people across ages. Germline V gene lookup returns CDR1 DFQATT and CDR2 SNEGSKA (reference sequence). V was clipped by 5 bases and J by 7 bases; unmatched bases: 13. The CDR3 loop spans 15 amino acids. Whole-study findings and limits: Calculation of diversity from one million T cells yielded estimates considered to be underestimates.

Primers used in a second PCR of about 6 to 11 cycles were a sample-barcoded 5' primer and a J-beta primer mix. Each CDR3 protein gets one entry after TCRdb re-called the 5' RACE reads with MiXCR. The table includes hundreds of thousands of distinct CDR3 sequences, roughly 30% detected once. Sequencing was done on a sample of blood. The TCR originated in an elderly woman in good health. This chain joins TRBV20-1 and TRBJ1-2, with TRBD1 matching over 10 bases. CDR3 protein: CSAVRGGQGESGYTF. CDR3 coding DNA: TGCAGTGCTGTGAGAGGCGGACAGGGGGAAAGTGGCTACACCTTC.